This TCR beta chain is drawn from a study of blood T cell repertoires in COVID-19. The overall study: COVID-19 samples from acute and convalescent phases originated in the United States, Italy and Spain. T cells, B-cell-depleted T cells, or PBMCs provided the cDNA or gDNA that served as material.

Germline CDR1 and CDR2: LNHNV and YYDKDF (reference sequence). The CDR3 contains 15 residues. The V end lost 1 base, the J end lost 0 bases, and 9 bases lay between the germline ends. Study processing details: It was from reference gene primer amplification that nucleated cell counts were estimated. Only in-frame clones appear in the TCRdb table, and some are missing; sequencing was by immunoSEQ multiplex PCR. That table gives V, J and clone size, and the DNA gave D and trimming. The table lists 32,000 or so clones, approximately 86% of them singletons. This TCR came from a man in his forties or fifties with active or convalescent COVID-19. The sequencing input was peripheral blood. The chain joins TRBV15 to TRBJ1-2; D unclear. In DNA form, the CDR3 reads TGTGCCACCAGCAGAGTGGGCAAGGCTAACTATGGCTACACCTTC. This sequence encodes CATSRVGKANYGYTF. Full variable domain (remainder filled in from reference TRBV15 and TRBJ1-2): DAMVIQNPRYQVTQFGKPVTLSCSQTLNHNVMYWYQQKSSQAPKLLFHYYDKDFNNEADTPDNFQSRRPNTSFCFLDIRSPGLGDTAMYLCATSRVGKANYGYTFGSGTRLTVV.